This T cell receptor beta chain was recorded in a study of CD8 T cells in ankylosing spondylitis. This clonotype was counted a few times. Trimming pared 2 bases from V and 3 bases from J, leaving 18 bases between. In germline, CDR1 is SGDLS, CDR2 YYNGEE. The CDR3 has 16 residues. From the 5' RACE reads, TCRdb called clonotypes with MiXCR, one entry per CDR3 protein. The sample consists of 300,000 to 400,000 distinct CDR3 sequences, about 9.9% of them appearing once. This TCR derives from a female donor with ankylosing spondylitis or in good health (not recorded which). V gene TRBV9 combines with J gene TRBJ2-7; maybe TRBD1 (6 bases). Sequenced sample: blood, either unsorted or a sorted T cell fraction (not recorded which). The CDR3 sequence: CASSVALGAQFYEQYF. The CDR3 DNA reads TGTGCCAGCAGCGTGGCTTTGGGGGCCCAATTCTACGAGCAGTACTTC.